The source of this T cell receptor (beta chain) is a study of technical replicates of blood from a handful of donors. Produced via immunoSEQ multiplex PCR; TCRdb's table is partial and in-frame only. This table holds around 92,000 clones, more than 90% found once. The CDR3 is 13 residues long. Germline V gene sequence: CDR1 MNHNS, CDR2 SASEGT. Note on this clone: The junction shows a germline mismatch at one end, possibly a read error.

The chain employs TRBV6-1 and TRBJ1-6; TRBD1 aligns across 9 bases. This sequence was found in a human donor in good health. Sequencing was performed on T cells isolated from PBMCs. CDR3 sequence reads: CASRATGGSPLHF. CDR3 DNA: TGTGCGAGCAGGGCGACAGGGGGGTCACCCCTCCACTTT.